The TCR beta chain described here comes from a study of blood T cell repertoires in COVID-19. Study details: Sites in the United States, Italy and Spain provided acute and convalescent COVID-19 samples. PBMCs, B-cell-depleted T cells, or T cells were the source of the cDNA or gDNA that made up the material.

Sequencing was performed with immunoSEQ multiplex PCR; in TCRdb, only in-frame clones are kept and a portion is missing. This table holds about 400,000 clones, roughly 91% found once. All enrollees were about 18 to 89 years old and from roughly 26 US areas. Symptom resolution, clearance, or two negative PCRs marked the recovered donors of Cohort 3. This clonotype originated in a woman in her twenties or thirties who had recovered from COVID-19. Material: PBMCs or T cells enriched from blood (not recorded which).

The CDR3 DNA sequence: TGTGCCAGCAGTCGGGGCACAGATACGCAGTATTTT. This encodes CASSRGTDTQYF. This chain links TRBV11-3 with TRBJ2-3; D is unclear. The CDR3 has 12 amino acids. Trimming removed 6 bases at V and 1 base at J, with 5 bases between. In germline, CDR1 is SGHNT, CDR2 YENEEA.